This T cell receptor beta chain stems from a study of control samples from healthy donors and cancer patients. Assay: immunoSEQ multiplex PCR; the TCRdb copy retains only in-frame clones and omits some. In the table there are 130,000 or so clones, 91% of which are singletons. The sequencing sample was made of blood. The clonotype originates from a young man in good health.

This CDR3 is CSASGQGRNEQYF. The CDR3 nucleotides are TGCAGCGCCTCGGGACAGGGTCGCAACGAGCAGTACTTC. The rearrangement joins TRBV29-1 to TRBJ2-7; 9 bases are a match to TRBD1. The CDR3 consists of 13 residues. V lost 7 bases, J lost 5 bases, and 9 bases stayed unmatched. CDR1 and CDR2 (germline): SQVTM, ANQGSEA.